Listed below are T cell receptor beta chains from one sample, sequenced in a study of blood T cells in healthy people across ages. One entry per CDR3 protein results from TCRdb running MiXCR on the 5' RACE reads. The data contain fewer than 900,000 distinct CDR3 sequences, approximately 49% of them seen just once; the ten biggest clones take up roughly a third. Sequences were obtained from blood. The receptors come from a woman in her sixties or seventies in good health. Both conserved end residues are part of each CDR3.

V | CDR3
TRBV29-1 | CSVAGGTSYNEQFF
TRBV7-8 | CASGIQGAGLQQFF
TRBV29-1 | CSVEGGGTGYEKLFF
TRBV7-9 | CASSLQSVNQPQHF
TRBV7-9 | CASSFFGTDTQYF
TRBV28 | CASRGQGAYGYTF
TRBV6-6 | CASSLPDGPRVYTF
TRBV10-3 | CAIKMGQLQEAQYF
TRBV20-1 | CSARVGPGVGDGYTF
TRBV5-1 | CASSSTGGRYNEQFF
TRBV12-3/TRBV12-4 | CASSFGDTTVTQYF
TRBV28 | CASSLRSEQYF
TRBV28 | CASSFLRNTEAFF
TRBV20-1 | CSARRPRPEAGEQYF
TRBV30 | CAWSEANYGYTF
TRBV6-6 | CASRVAVLNNEQYF
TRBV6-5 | CASSYSRGGGQETQYF
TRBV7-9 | CASSSELAGWDEQFF
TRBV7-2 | CASSSPILAEVAKNIQYF
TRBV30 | CAWSPGTGEAYTF
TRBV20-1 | CSASAWWTSYEQYF
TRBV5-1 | CASSLALGSQETQYF
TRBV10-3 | CAIRPTGGKNYYKQYF
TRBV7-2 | CASSLVRGGAEFF
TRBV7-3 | CASSLTDGYGYTF
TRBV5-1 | CASSGGGLGSPLHF
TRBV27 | CASIFRVLAGGLNEQFF
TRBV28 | CASRSGTEGDEQFF
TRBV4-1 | CASSQENTAYGYTF
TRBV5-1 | CASSSGQGAREQFF
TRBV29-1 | CSVRDIGYGYTF
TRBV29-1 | CSGEGSGQYF
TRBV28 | CASRLDREVQPQHF
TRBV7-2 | CASSRRQGALSGANVLTF
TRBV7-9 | CASSLWLAGAYNEQFF
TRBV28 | CASAFALPNYTF
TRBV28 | CASSLQIGGYIF
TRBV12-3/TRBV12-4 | CASTRMLANEKLFF
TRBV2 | CASSEWTGGGYTF
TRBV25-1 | CASSGRQVNEKLFF
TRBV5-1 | CASSLDTGGGYTF
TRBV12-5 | CASGAGTGGAKTQYF
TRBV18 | CAGSPPSRLYEQYF
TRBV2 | CASSIVSYEQYF
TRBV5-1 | CASSLAPSGTSTDTQYF
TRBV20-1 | CSARDRRGGYNEQFF
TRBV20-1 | CSARDLQTTDTQYF
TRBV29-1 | CSCVAQLNEQFF
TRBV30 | CAWSVAQKYQETQYF
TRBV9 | CASSVGDRDTEAFF
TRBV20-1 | CSAQRGAAETQYF
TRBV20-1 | CSARDPSGVGDTQYF
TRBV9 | CASSRQGRDTEAFF
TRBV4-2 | CASSQDGQSTDTQYF
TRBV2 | CASTGQGLNTEAFF